This is a list of T cell receptor beta chains from one sample in a study of CXCR3-negative and CXCR3-positive naive CD8 T cells. TCRdb re-called the 5' RACE reads, yielding one record per CDR3 amino acid sequence without DNA. The specimen's table records 100,000 or so distinct CDR3 sequences. The sample consisted of naive CXCR3+ CD8+ T cells from blood. The origin of the receptors is a human donor in good health. Some clones in this sample may be carry-over from other donors' samples. CDR3s include the opening cysteine and the closing phenylalanine or tryptophan.

V gene	J gene	CDR3 protein
TRBV5-5	TRBJ2-1	CASSLSRGNYNEQFF
TRBV7-6	TRBJ1-5	CASSLGGYQPQHF
TRBV20-1	TRBJ2-7	CSAFWRGSSYEQYF
TRBV4-2	TRBJ1-4	CASSQVFPTNEKLFF
TRBV7-9	TRBJ1-1	CASSSSNAEAFF
TRBV24-1	TRBJ2-1	CATSRSAGVYEQFF
TRBV27	TRBJ2-5	CASSLNRGQWETQYF
TRBV28	TRBJ2-7	CASSLWSDSYEQYF
TRBV7-2	TRBJ2-7	CASRGSGTYEQYF
TRBV28	TRBJ1-2	CASSPLAANVYGYTF
TRBV28	TRBJ1-1	CASSPIPGTGVMNTEAFF
TRBV14	TRBJ2-7	CASSQAGTGKVLSYEQYF
TRBV19	TRBJ1-5	CASSMDRGQPQHF
TRBV7-9	TRBJ1-1	CASSPALANTEAFF
TRBV4-1	TRBJ2-2	CASSHPGEGGDTGELFF
TRBV2	TRBJ2-2	CASSALARGTGELFF
TRBV5-1	TRBJ1-2	CASSSGWGIDGYTF
TRBV6-2/TRBV6-3	TRBJ2-1	CASTSSPRNEQFF
TRBV19	TRBJ2-5	CASSTLAGQQETQYF
TRBV7-9	TRBJ2-1	CASTPFGAGRDEQLF
TRBV5-1	TRBJ2-7	CASSLTSGEYYEQYF
TRBV9	TRBJ2-7	CASSVGGHEQYF
TRBV29-1	TRBJ1-1	CSVAEGTESEAFF
TRBV4-1	TRBJ2-7	CASSQDQGTSGYEQYF
TRBV5-4	TRBJ2-5	CASSSLTGGSGETQYF
TRBV9	TRBJ2-5	CASSGGWQETQYF
TRBV12-3/TRBV12-4	TRBJ2-1	CASSLSASGGGYNEQFF
TRBV29-1	TRBJ2-3	CSVVMAQTSTDTQYF
TRBV27	TRBJ1-2	CASRPGGASVGYTF
TRBV7-9	TRBJ2-1	CASSSGGVQQFF
TRBV6-2/TRBV6-3	TRBJ2-1	CASSSWGLLEQFF
TRBV28	TRBJ2-1	CASSLWLAQVGNEQFF
TRBV5-6	TRBJ2-3	CASSFGARTDTQYF
TRBV7-9	TRBJ2-7	CASSEPGQAYEQYF
TRBV29-1	TRBJ2-5	CSVEMQGQETQYF
TRBV19	TRBJ2-1	CASSLSGAGNNEQFF
TRBV29-1	TRBJ2-2	CSVPTGAGELFF
TRBV5-4	TRBJ1-2	CASSSTGTGYGYTF
TRBV29-1	TRBJ2-2	CSVSGLAGGPSGELFF
TRBV27	TRBJ2-3	CASSLVAGDFTDTQYF
TRBV11-2	TRBJ2-5	CASSLGGVSQETQYF
TRBV12-3/TRBV12-4	TRBJ1-1	CASSPTRMGQGGEAFF
TRBV12-3/TRBV12-4	TRBJ2-7	CASSLGTGGSEQYF
TRBV27	TRBJ2-3	CASSFLAGGGDTQYF
TRBV28	TRBJ2-7	CASRLQGFYEQYF
TRBV7-9	TRBJ2-2	CASSGGTGANTGELFF
TRBV29-1	TRBJ2-7	CSVVQGSYEQYF
TRBV20-1	TRBJ2-4	CSAPSGEDIQYF
TRBV6-5	TRBJ2-1	CASTETGTGGNEQFF